This T cell receptor (beta chain) was sequenced for a study of graft-versus-host responses after intestinal transplantation. Only in-frame clones appear in the TCRdb table, and some are missing; sequencing was by immunoSEQ multiplex PCR. This sample yields some 85,000 clones, of which 85% to 95% are seen a single time; more than 0.35% belongs to the top ten. Points on this clone: What it recognizes is unknown.

The germline V gene has CDR1 MNHEY and CDR2 SMNVEV (reference sequence). The CDR3 is 15 amino acids. This receptor was identified in a human donor who was the organ donor for an intestinal transplant. V usage is TRBV27 and J usage is TRBJ2-5, with D possibly TRBD1 on 5 matching bases. The J call may be incorrect, as the DNA end agrees better with TRBJ2-7. The sample consisted of unstimulated CD8+ T cells sorted from spleen or lymph node cells, taken before transplant. The CDR3 sequence: CASSPQQGMSYEQYF. The CDR3 DNA sequence: TGTGCCAGCAGTCCCCAGCAGGGCATGTCCTACGAGCAGTACTTC.